These 23 T cell receptor beta chains came from one sample sequenced in a study of T-cell memory formation after mild COVID-19. TCRdb reanalysed the 5' RACE reads using MiXCR and keeps one entry per CDR3 protein. The sample has 500,000 to 550,000 distinct CDR3 sequences; roughly 20% are singletons. The specimen was PBMCs or a T cell subset sorted from them (not recorded which). These receptors were obtained from an adult woman who had mild COVID-19 (a few samples of this study predate the infection). Cell type and time point are not known.

J is TRBJ2-3 and V is TRBV5-1; TRBD2 agrees at 10 bases. CDR1 and CDR2 from the germline V gene are SGHRS and YFSETQ. This CDR3 is 15 amino acids long. The CDR3 sequence is CACSFSGGSTDTQYF. The DNA of the CDR3 is TGCGCTTGCAGCTTTAGCGGGGGGTCAACAGATACGCAGTATTTT.

The chain couples TRBV4-3 to TRBJ1-1; 8 bases fit TRBD1. Per germline, CDR1 LGHNA and CDR2 YSLEER. CDR3 length: 15 amino acids. V shed 3 bases and J 8 bases; nucleotides not matched to a gene: 11. CDR3 bases: TGCGCCAGCAGCCAGGGGGACAGGACTCATTCCGAAGCTTTCTTT. Its translation is CASSQGDRTHSEAFF.

This clonotype has a count of ten or more. V and J are TRBV7-2 and TRBJ2-1, with TRBD2 as a possible D gene (6 bases). The V gene's germline CDR1 is SGHTA and CDR2 FQGNSA. Trimming took 7 bases from V and 8 from J, leaving 15 bases between them. The CDR3 length is 13 residues. CDR3 loop: CASTRDSGYEQFF. The DNA of the CDR3 is TGTGCCAGCACCCGGGACTCGGGTTATGAGCAGTTCTTC.

V is TRBV9 and J is TRBJ2-3, with 8 bases fitting TRBD2. Germline V gene lookup returns CDR1 SGDLS and CDR2 YYNGEE. The V gene end was trimmed by 4 bases and the J gene end by 1 base; junction bases not matched to a gene: 8. The CDR3 covers 16 residues. CDR3 residues: CASSLDGGAGTDTQYF. CDR3 in DNA: TGTGCCAGCAGCCTTGACGGGGGGGCCGGCACAGATACGCAGTATTTT.

This CDR3 reads CATSARPSGRGPFEQYF. The CDR3 nucleotides are TGTGCCACCAGCGCTCGTCCCAGCGGCAGGGGTCCGTTCGAGCAGTACTTC. The rearrangement links TRBV15 to TRBJ2-7; a possible D gene is TRBD1 (6 bases). This CDR3 region has 17 residues. V gave up 5 bases and J gave up 6 bases, with 26 bases separating them. Per the germline V gene, CDR1 is LNHNV and CDR2 is YYDKDF (reference sequence). The full variable domain, completed using reference TRBV15 and TRBJ2-7, is DAMVIQNPRYQVTQFGKPVTLSCSQTLNHNVMYWYQQKSSQAPKLLFHYYDKDFNNEADTPDNFQSRRPNTSFCFLDIRSPGLGDTAMYLCATSARPSGRGPFEQYFGPGTRLTVT.

This clonotype showed up just a few times. This chain uses TRBV5-1 with TRBJ1-2; 11 positions match TRBD1. From germline, CDR1 is SGHRS and CDR2 YFSETQ. J lost 7 bases, V lost 4 bases, and 3 bases had no gene match. This CDR3 region has 13 residues. CDR3 in amino acids: CASSHGQGAGYTF. DNA of the CDR3: TGCGCCAGCAGCCATGGACAGGGGGCTGGCTACACCTTC.

The chain recombines TRBV19 with TRBJ1-5, with D unresolved. The V end was cut by 0 bases, the J end by 10 bases, with 13 bases between. The CDR3 loop spans 14 amino acids. Germline CDR1 is LNHDA and CDR2 is SQIVND (reference sequence). The CDR3 nucleotides read TGTGCCAGTAGTATAGAAGGGTTTATCAATCCCCAGCATTTT. This encodes CASSIEGFINPQHF.

This clonotype occurred a few times. The chain recombines TRBV4-2 with TRBJ1-4, with TRBD1 matching 11 bases. The length of the CDR3 is 16 residues. Trimming at V came to 0 bases and at J to 7 bases, leaving 4 bases not matched to a gene. Per the germline V gene, CDR1 is LGHNA and CDR2 is YNFKEQ. CDR3 DNA: TGTGCCAGCAGCCAAGATGGGACAGGGGGAGGTGAAAAACTGTTTTTT. It encodes CASSQDGTGGGEKLFF.

There are a few counts of this clonotype. The genes are TRBV4-3 and TRBJ1-6; the D gene is possibly TRBD1 (5 bases). Looked up from germline, CDR1 is LGHNA and CDR2 is YSLEER. The CDR3 has 15 residues. V lost 0 bases to trimming and J lost 5 bases, with 8 bases between them. The CDR3 sequence is CASSQEGADNSPLHF. DNA for the CDR3: TGCGCCAGCAGCCAAGAAGGGGCCGATAATTCACCCCTCCACTTT.

Comment on this clonotype: A single base separates this from a much larger clone, so it may be a read error. V is TRBV5-5 and J is TRBJ2-1; TRBD1 aligns across 7 bases. Germline trimming cut 3 bases from V and 3 bases from J; bases unmatched to any gene: 0. Germline CDR1 is SGHKS and CDR2 is YYEKEE (reference sequence). CDR3 length equals 13 residues. CDR3 in amino acids: CASSWDSYNEQFF. The CDR3 DNA is TGTGCCAGCAGCTGGGACAGCTACAATGAGCAGTTCTTC.

V and J are TRBV24-1 and TRBJ2-1, with 8 bases that match TRBD1. CDR1 is KGHDR, CDR2 SFDVKD, per germline. The CDR3 extends over 14 amino acids. With V trimmed by 7 bases and J by 5 bases, 6 bases remained unmatched. CDR3 sequence (DNA): TGTGCCACCAGGACAGGGGAAGGGGACAATGAGCAGTTCTTC. Translation gives CATRTGEGDNEQFF.

The chain combines TRBV7-9 with TRBJ1-2; D is uncertain. Germline V gene data show CDR1 as SEHNR and CDR2 as FQNEAQ (reference sequence). Between the trimmed V and J ends, which lost 6 bases and 9 bases, there was a span of 20 bases. The CDR3 loop spans 14 amino acids. The CDR3 DNA sequence: TGTGCCAGCAGTTCCCCCCCGCCGGCTCGGAGCTACACCTTC. The encoded protein is CASSSPPPARSYTF.

This clonotype was detected only a few times. The V and J genes are TRBV5-4 and TRBJ2-1; tentative D call: TRBD2 (5 bases). This CDR3 contains 14 residues. Trimming took off 5 bases at V and 4 bases at J, with 13 bases between the two ends. Germline CDR1 SGHNT, CDR2 YYREEE (reference sequence). In DNA form, the CDR3 reads TGTGCCAGCAGTGGGCCGGGGAGTTACAATGAGCAGTTCTTC. It codes for CASSGPGSYNEQFF.

The chain links TRBV20-1 to TRBJ2-5; 12 bases agree with TRBD2. This CDR3 has 16 residues. Germline V gives CDR1 DFQATT, CDR2 SNEGSKA (reference sequence). The V segment lost 0 bases and the J segment 5 bases; nucleotides outside the gene matches: 7. CDR3 residues: CSARDSSGRAQETQYF. The CDR3 DNA reads TGCAGTGCTAGAGACTCTAGCGGGAGGGCCCAGGAGACCCAGTACTTC.

There are a few counts of this clonotype. The rearrangement links TRBV7-3 to TRBJ2-7, with a weak D call TRBD2 (6 bases). Trimming shortened V by 5 bases and J by 6 bases, and 11 bases separated the two germline ends. This CDR3 comprises 12 residues. Germline V lookup: CDR1 SGHTA, CDR2 FQGTGA. The CDR3 protein is CASSGPGGEQYF. In DNA, the CDR3 is TGTGCCAGCAGCGGGCCCGGGGGCGAGCAGTACTTC.

This sequence joins TRBV6-2 or TRBV6-3 and TRBJ2-1; either TRBD1 or TRBD2 may supply D (5 bases each). Germline loops: CDR1 MNHEY, CDR2 SVGEGT. V was trimmed by 2 bases and J by 0 bases, leaving 20 bases between them. The CDR3 contains 19 residues. CDR3 amino acids: CASSYRIGWGTSSYNEQFF. CDR3 sequence (DNA): TGTGCCAGCAGTTACCGGATAGGTTGGGGGACGAGCTCCTACAATGAGCAGTTCTTC.

The chain links TRBV5-1 to TRBJ1-3, with D possibly being TRBD1 (5 bases). V lost 0 bases to trimming and J lost 3 bases, with 13 bases between them. The length of the CDR3 is 16 residues. The germline V gene encodes CDR1 SGHRS and CDR2 YFSETQ. This chain's CDR3 is CASSLGPRGSGNTIYF. CDR3 in DNA: TGCGCCAGCAGCTTGGGCCCCCGGGGGAGTGGAAACACCATATATTTT.

In its sample, this clonotype was seen a few times. The chain recombines TRBV6-5 with TRBJ2-3; TRBD2 is a possible D gene (6 bases). The CDR3 contains 20 residues. Trimming removed 8 bases from V and 1 base from J, with 31 bases in between. The germline gives CDR1 MNHEY, CDR2 SVGAGI. Here the CDR3 reads CASRLRWQNSGKAGTDTQYF. As DNA, the CDR3 is TGTGCCAGCCGCCTAAGGTGGCAAAATAGCGGAAAGGCGGGCACAGATACGCAGTATTTT.

This clonotype was detected only a few times. The chain links TRBV6-6 to TRBJ2-1; TRBD2 matches 12 bases. This CDR3 spans 16 amino acids. V shed 0 bases, J shed 8 bases, and the junction held 5 bases outside the gene matches. Germline V lookup: CDR1 MNHNY, CDR2 SVGAGI (reference sequence). CDR3 bases: TGTGCCAGCAGTTACTCGATGACTAGCGGGGGCGATGAGCAGTTCTTC. As protein: CASSYSMTSGGDEQFF.

The table lists this clonotype with a few counts. The chain employs TRBV3-1 and TRBJ1-3; no reliable D call. Trimming shortened V by 1 base and J by 3 bases, and 4 bases separated the two germline ends. The CDR3 is made up of 13 amino acids. CDR1 is LGHDT, CDR2 YNNKEL, per germline (reference sequence). The CDR3 spells CASSQVDGNTIYF. CDR3 in DNA: TGTGCCAGCAGCCAAGTCGATGGAAACACCATATATTTT.

This clonotype was counted between two and nine times. This chain uses TRBV3-1 with TRBJ2-7; maybe TRBD2 (6 bases). Deletions cut 1 base from V and 5 bases from J, with 15 bases between. CDR1 is LGHDT and CDR2 is YNNKEL in the germline V gene (reference sequence). The CDR3 spans 15 residues. This CDR3 is CASSQGGAGNDEQYF. The CDR3 DNA follows: TGTGCCAGCAGCCAAGGGGGAGCGGGCAACGACGAGCAGTACTTC.

This chain links TRBV7-9 with TRBJ2-3; either TRBD1 or TRBD2 may fit D (5 bases each). This CDR3 spans 16 amino acids. Per germline, CDR1 SEHNR and CDR2 FQNEAQ (reference sequence). The V gene lost 1 base and the J gene lost 2 bases, with 13 bases spanning the gap. This CDR3 reads CASSLGETAYTDTQYF. CDR3 coding DNA: TGTGCCAGCAGCTTAGGGGAGACAGCATACACAGATACGCAGTATTTT.

The chain couples TRBV9 to TRBJ2-3; D tentatively fits TRBD1 or TRBD2 (6 bases each). CDR1 is SGDLS and CDR2 is YYNGEE in the germline V gene. The germline V and J ends were trimmed by 7 bases and 0 bases, with 15 bases remaining between them. The CDR3 sequence is 15 residues long. CDR3 sequence (DNA): TGTGCCAGCCAGGAAGGGGGGTCTAGCACAGATACGCAGTATTTT. Translated: CASQEGGSSTDTQYF.